This T cell receptor beta chain was captured by sequencing in a study of PD-1 blockade in classical Hodgkin lymphoma. Study-wide results and limits: Compared with baseline, CD4+ but not CD8+ TCR diversity had risen significantly by C4D1. Prior to therapy, complete responders displayed diversity much like that of newly diagnosed patients. At baseline, newly diagnosed patients reportedly showed less TCR diversity than healthy donors. Reasons behind the repertoire differences stay unclear, perhaps disease activity or earlier therapy.

Every single patient, without exception, relapsed after autologous stem cell transplantation, and brentuximab vedotin exposure varied. Per the germline V gene, CDR1 is KGHSH and CDR2 is LQKENI. V dropped 4 bases and J dropped 10 bases, with 26 bases sitting between them. This CDR3 region has 17 residues. Comments on this clone: The antigen is not known.

Method: immunoSEQ multiplex PCR; TCRdb's copy keeps in-frame clones and lacks some. The repertoire holds about 86,000 clones, with approximately 88% as singletons. The clonotype was recovered from a human donor with classical Hodgkin lymphoma. Source: peripheral blood mononuclear cells (PBMCs), taken at baseline. The chain uses TRBV18 and TRBJ2-4; D perhaps matches TRBD1 (5 bases). Here the CDR3 DNA reads TGTGCCAGCTCACTGATCGTGGCAGGGCAAAACGCTTTAATTCAGTACTTC. It codes for CASSLIVAGQNALIQYF. The entire variable domain, with the rest obtained from reference TRBV18 and TRBJ2-4, is as follows: NAGVMQNPRHLVRRRGQEARLRCSPMKGHSHVYWYRQLPEEGLKFMVYLQKENIIDESGMPKERFSAEFPKEGPSILRIQQVVRGDSAAYFCASSLIVAGQNALIQYFGAGTRLSVL.